A selection of T cell receptor beta chains follows, all from one sample in a study of shared T cell receptors in the human thymus. TCRdb's table, derived via immunoSEQ multiplex PCR, lists solely in-frame clones and lacks some. The table has more than 550,000 clones, 80% to 90% seen once; the top ten hold about 0.0094%. The same sample was also used in a study of human thymus T cells.

The sample was thymocytes. These TCRs come from a boy under two years old with a congenital heart defect. The CDR3 runs from the conserved cysteine through the conserved F or W. The D gene is left open where the match is weak. Clone size is not always given. Where it is, it says once, few, many or a class for expanded clones.

J gene: TRBJ2-4; D gene: .; clone size: few; V gene: TRBV19; CDR3 DNA: TGTGCCAGTAGTATATCCGGGGTGGGGGCCAAAAACATTCAGTACTTC; CDR3 protein: CASSISGVGAKNIQYF
J gene: TRBJ2-6; D gene: .; clone size: .; V gene: TRBV12-5; CDR3 DNA: TGTGCTAGTGGTTTGGGCAGGGGGGAGGGGGCCAACGTCCTGACTTTC; CDR3 protein: CASGLGRGEGANVLTF
J gene: TRBJ2-6; D gene: .; clone size: .; V gene: TRBV5-4; CDR3 DNA: TGTGCCAGCAGCACACCGGGACAAAGGAGGTCTGGGGCCAACGTCCTGACTTTC; CDR3 protein: CASSTPGQRRSGANVLTF
J gene: TRBJ1-1; D gene: TRBD1; clone size: .; V gene: TRBV18; CDR3 DNA: TGTGCCAGCTCCCCCACCGGGACAGAACTCTTTGAAGCTTTCTTT; CDR3 protein: CASSPTGTELFEAFF
J gene: TRBJ2-3; D gene: TRBD2; clone size: .; V gene: TRBV29-1; CDR3 DNA: TGCAGCCGGGTTGGGACTAGCGGGAGGACCTTAGCCTGCGGAGATACGCAGTATTTT; CDR3 protein: CSRVGTSGRTLACGDTQYF
J gene: TRBJ2-7; D gene: .; clone size: .; V gene: TRBV4-1; CDR3 DNA: TGCGCCAGCAGCCAAAACCGGGACAAGCCGGGATCTTACGAGCAGTACTTC; CDR3 protein: CASSQNRDKPGSYEQYF
J gene: TRBJ2-3; D gene: .; clone size: few; V gene: TRBV5-4; CDR3 DNA: TGTGCCAGCAGCTGGAGGGGTAGCACAGATACGCAGTATTTT; CDR3 protein: CASSWRGSTDTQYF
J gene: TRBJ2-1; D gene: .; clone size: .; V gene: TRBV15; CDR3 DNA: TGTGCCACCAGCAGAGTCTCGACTCCCACTTACAATGAGCAGTTCTTC; CDR3 protein: CATSRVSTPTYNEQFF
J gene: TRBJ2-5; D gene: TRBD2; clone size: .; V gene: TRBV9; CDR3 DNA: TGTGCCAGCAGCGTAGGGGGGGGTGAGACCCAGTACTTC; CDR3 protein: CASSVGGGETQYF
J gene: TRBJ2-1; D gene: .; clone size: .; V gene: TRBV4-1; CDR3 DNA: TGCGCCAGCAGCCAAGCTGGAGTACTAGTCACTACCCCCTACAATGAGCAGTTCTTC; CDR3 protein: CASSQAGVLVTTPYNEQFF
J gene: TRBJ1-1; D gene: .; clone size: few; V gene: TRBV19; CDR3 DNA: TGTGCCAGTAGTAACGGTACTGAAGCTTTCTTT; CDR3 protein: CASSNGTEAFF
J gene: TRBJ1-2; D gene: TRBD1; clone size: .; V gene: TRBV27; CDR3 DNA: TGTGCCAGCAGTCTCCGGGACAGGGGGGATTATGGCTACACCTTC; CDR3 protein: CASSLRDRGDYGYTF
J gene: TRBJ2-7; D gene: TRBD1; clone size: .; V gene: TRBV4-1; CDR3 DNA: TGCGCCAGCAGCGTGATCGGGACAGGGGTGTTCTCCTACGAGCAGTACTTC; CDR3 protein: CASSVIGTGVFSYEQYF
J gene: TRBJ1-3; D gene: TRBD1; clone size: .; V gene: TRBV28; CDR3 DNA: TGTGCCAGCAGTTTAGATTTTCCGCGGGACAGGACATCCTCTGGAAACACCATATATTTT; CDR3 protein: CASSLDFPRDRTSSGNTIYF
J gene: TRBJ2-5; D gene: TRBD2; clone size: .; V gene: TRBV5-6; CDR3 DNA: TGTGCCAGCAGCTTGGGCGGGGGAGAGACCCAGTACTTC; CDR3 protein: CASSLGGGETQYF
J gene: TRBJ1-1; D gene: .; clone size: .; V gene: TRBV27; CDR3 DNA: TGTGCCAGCAGTGTCTCGGTGGTGAGGTTCACTGAAGCTTTCTTT; CDR3 protein: CASSVSVVRFTEAFF
J gene: TRBJ2-7; D gene: .; clone size: .; V gene: TRBV9; CDR3 DNA: TGTGCCAGCAGCGGGGGACCGGGACTCTCTACGGAGCAGTACTTC; CDR3 protein: CASSGGPGLSTEQYF
J gene: TRBJ2-7; D gene: TRBD2; clone size: once; V gene: TRBV6-1; CDR3 DNA: TGTGCCAGCAGTGATACCGGGACTAGCGGGTTCCACTCTCACGAGCAGTACTTC; CDR3 protein: CASSDTGTSGFHSHEQYF
J gene: TRBJ1-2; D gene: TRBD1; clone size: .; V gene: TRBV28; CDR3 DNA: TGTGCCAGCAGTTTCAAACCCCGGACAGGGGGACCTAACTATGGCTACACCTTC; CDR3 protein: CASSFKPRTGGPNYGYTF
J gene: TRBJ2-2; D gene: TRBD1; clone size: .; V gene: TRBV7-3; CDR3 DNA: TGTGCCAGCAGCCCCTCAGGGGGCGCGAACACCGGGGAGCTGTTTTTT; CDR3 protein: CASSPSGGANTGELFF
J gene: TRBJ2-7; D gene: TRBD2; clone size: .; V gene: TRBV7-8; CDR3 DNA: TGTGCCAGCAGCTGGGGCGGGGGGGCGTTCGAGCAGTACTTC; CDR3 protein: CASSWGGGAFEQYF
J gene: TRBJ1-2; D gene: .; clone size: .; V gene: TRBV27; CDR3 DNA: TGTGCCAGCAGTCCCACGGGACATGAAGCTAACTATGGCTACACCTTC; CDR3 protein: CASSPTGHEANYGYTF
J gene: TRBJ2-7; D gene: .; clone size: once; V gene: TRBV5-1; CDR3 DNA: TGCGCCAGCAGCTTGGTCTCGGGGATACAATACGAGCAGTACTTC; CDR3 protein: CASSLVSGIQYEQYF
J gene: TRBJ2-1; D gene: .; clone size: .; V gene: TRBV5-1; CDR3 DNA: TGCGCCAGCAGCTTGGGCCTCAGGGGCAATGAGCAGTTCTTC; CDR3 protein: CASSLGLRGNEQFF
J gene: TRBJ2-7; D gene: .; clone size: .; V gene: TRBV18; CDR3 DNA: TGTGCCAGCTCACCGAGGGACACTTGGAGTGATCCCCGAGTTCCCCCACCCCCCTACGAGCAGTACTTC; CDR3 protein: CASSPRDTWSDPRVPPPPYEQYF
J gene: TRBJ2-3; D gene: TRBD1; clone size: .; V gene: TRBV6-6; CDR3 DNA: TGTGCCAGCAGCCCTGACAGGGGGCCATCAGATACGCAGTATTTT; CDR3 protein: CASSPDRGPSDTQYF
J gene: TRBJ2-7; D gene: TRBD1; clone size: .; V gene: TRBV19; CDR3 DNA: TGTGCCAGCCAATCGGGACAGGGGGTTGGCGAGCAGTACTTC; CDR3 protein: CASQSGQGVGEQYF
J gene: TRBJ2-1; D gene: TRBD2; clone size: .; V gene: TRBV7-7; CDR3 DNA: TGTGCTAGCAGCTTAGGCATCGAGCGGGGGGGTGGCAATGAGCAGTTCTTC; CDR3 protein: CASSLGIERGGGNEQFF
J gene: TRBJ1-1; D gene: TRBD1; clone size: .; V gene: TRBV5-1; CDR3 DNA: TGCGCCAGCAGCTTGGGTCCGGACAGGGGGACGATCACTGAAGCTTTCTTT; CDR3 protein: CASSLGPDRGTITEAFF
J gene: TRBJ1-2; D gene: .; clone size: once; V gene: TRBV30; CDR3 DNA: TGTGCCTGGAGTGACAGGATTCTCGGCTACACCTTC; CDR3 protein: CAWSDRILGYTF
J gene: TRBJ2-5; D gene: .; clone size: .; V gene: TRBV9; CDR3 DNA: TGTGCCAGCAGCGTAGCGTACGGAGAGACCCAGTACTTC; CDR3 protein: CASSVAYGETQYF
J gene: TRBJ1-2; D gene: .; clone size: .; V gene: TRBV2; CDR3 DNA: TGTGCCAGCAGTTCCGACAGCTACTATGGCTACACCTTC; CDR3 protein: CASSSDSYYGYTF
J gene: TRBJ1-4; D gene: .; clone size: .; V gene: TRBV28; CDR3 DNA: TGTGCCAGCAGTCCGGGGGGAAAAATAGCAACTAATGAAAAACTGTTTTTT; CDR3 protein: CASSPGGKIATNEKLFF
J gene: TRBJ2-2; D gene: .; clone size: .; V gene: TRBV7-2; CDR3 DNA: TGTGCCAGCGACGGTCGGGGCGGGGAGCTGTTTTTT; CDR3 protein: CASDGRGGELFF
J gene: TRBJ2-6; D gene: .; clone size: .; V gene: TRBV7-6; CDR3 DNA: TGTGCCAGCAGCTCCCCTGAGGTCTCTGGGGCCAACGTCCTGACTTTC; CDR3 protein: CASSSPEVSGANVLTF
J gene: TRBJ1-2; D gene: .; clone size: .; V gene: TRBV19; CDR3 DNA: TGTGCCAGTAGCCTGACAGGAATCAACTATGGCTACACCTTC; CDR3 protein: CASSLTGINYGYTF
J gene: TRBJ2-1; D gene: TRBD2; clone size: .; V gene: TRBV29-1; CDR3 DNA: TGCAGCGTTGAAGATGAGCTAGCGGGGGCCGATAGCTCCTACAATGAGCAGTTCTTC; CDR3 protein: CSVEDELAGADSSYNEQFF
J gene: TRBJ2-1; D gene: .; clone size: .; V gene: TRBV5-1; CDR3 DNA: TGCGCCAGCAGCTTGGGGCTAGTGGAGGACAATGAGCAGTTCTTC; CDR3 protein: CASSLGLVEDNEQFF
J gene: TRBJ1-6; D gene: .; clone size: .; V gene: TRBV6-1; CDR3 DNA: TGTGCCAGCAGTGAGGGGCCCCACCCAAGCTCCTATAATTCACCCCTCCACTTT; CDR3 protein: CASSEGPHPSSYNSPLHF
J gene: TRBJ2-3; D gene: TRBD1; clone size: .; V gene: TRBV5-1; CDR3 DNA: TGCGCCAGCAGCTTCGGACAGGGGGTAGCAGATACGCAGTATTTT; CDR3 protein: CASSFGQGVADTQYF
J gene: TRBJ2-7; D gene: TRBD2; clone size: .; V gene: TRBV14; CDR3 DNA: TGTGCCAGCAGCCAAGACATCGGCGGGGGAGACTACGAGCAGTACTTC; CDR3 protein: CASSQDIGGGDYEQYF